These 31 T cell receptor beta chains were sequenced from one sample in a study of identical twins (dated by TCRdb to between 2015 and 2016). The library came from 5' RACE. Instrument used: Illumina HiSeq 2000. TCRdb applied fastp at Q25 and MiXCR to the public reads, then kept only in-frame beta chains. Duplicate CDR3 protein sequences are folded into a single record with the most common DNA and genes. The sample table records under 900,000 distinct CDR3 sequences; about 18% of these occur just once. Of the sample, around 13% is held by the ten largest clones. These data also formed part of another study, on T cells expressing NK-cell markers.

Sequenced input: PBMCs. The receptors originated from a woman between 18 and 29 years old in good health.

In this sample, this clonotype turned up a few times. The chain links TRBV24-1 to TRBJ2-3; 10 bases are shared with TRBD2. V shed 6 bases and J 3 bases; nucleotides not matched to a gene: 8. The CDR3 extends over 16 amino acids. Germline V gives CDR1 KGHDR, CDR2 SFDVKD. CDR3 in DNA: TGTGCCACCAGTTCGTCTAGCGGGAGTCGAACAGATACGCAGTATTTT. It specifies CATSSSSGSRTDTQYF.

This clonotype was counted between two and nine times. One end of the junction varies from germline; a read error may be responsible. This chain connects TRBV15 to TRBJ2-1; no firm D call. The germline V gene has CDR1 LNHNV and CDR2 YYDKDF (reference sequence). The CDR3 is made up of 14 amino acids. CDR3 region: CATSSGAGPNEQFF. The CDR3 DNA reads TGTGCCACCAGCTCAGGTGCTGGTCCGAATGAACAGTTCTTC.

This clonotype was seen a handful of times. J is TRBJ2-6 and V is TRBV12-5; perhaps TRBD1 as D (6 bases). Trimming removed 1 base at V and 0 bases at J, with 22 bases between. The CDR3 has 21 amino acids. In germline, CDR1 is LGHNT, CDR2 FRNRAP. The CDR3 DNA follows: TGTGCTAGTGGTTTGGGTTGGGAACAGGGTCGAAATTACTCTGGGGCCAACGTCCTGACTTTC. This translates into CASGLGWEQGRNYSGANVLTF.

V gene TRBV20-1 combines with J gene TRBJ2-3, with 8 bases that match TRBD2. V dropped 6 bases and J dropped 4; count of bases not matched to a gene: 15. The CDR3 runs 16 residues. Germline-derived CDR1 and CDR2 are DFQATT and SNEGSKA (reference sequence). CDR3 sequence reads: CSAAGTLAANPDTQYF. CDR3 DNA sequence: TGCAGTGCCGCAGGAACACTAGCGGCAAATCCAGATACGCAGTATTTT.

This clonotype has a handful of counts. This chain links TRBV30 with TRBJ1-1, with D tentatively TRBD1 (5 bases). The CDR3 runs to 13 residues. Between the trimmed V and J ends, which lost 2 bases and 2 bases, there was a span of 9 bases. Germline CDR1 reads GTSNPN; CDR2 reads SVGIG (reference sequence). CDR3 bases: TGTGCCTGGAGTAGAGACAGTAACACTGAAGCTTTCTTT. Translated, it gives CAWSRDSNTEAFF.

The gene calls are TRBV6-1 and TRBJ2-1; 9 bases match TRBD2. The CDR3 spans 16 residues. V was pared by 4 bases and J by 9 bases, with 13 bases of the junction left unmatched. Germline lookup yields CDR1 MNHNS and CDR2 SASEGT. CDR3 loop: CASSAGLAGVRSEQFF. In DNA form, the CDR3 reads TGTGCCAGCAGTGCCGGATTAGCGGGAGTAAGAAGTGAGCAGTTCTTC.

This clonotype occurred many times. The chain's CDR3 is CASSLTGTATEAFF. The CDR3 DNA sequence: TGCGCCAGCAGCCTTACCGGGACAGCCACTGAAGCTTTCTTT. The chain couples TRBV5-1 to TRBJ1-1; 7 bases line up with TRBD1. Germline assignment: CDR1 SGHRS and CDR2 YFSETQ. The CDR3 extends over 14 amino acids. After removal of 4 bases from V and 4 bases from J, the junction contained 7 bases not matched to a gene.

In DNA form, the CDR3 reads TGTGCCAGCAAGAGGACAGGGCGCGGATCCTACAATGAGCAGTTCTTC. Amino acid sequence: CASKRTGRGSYNEQFF. The chain couples TRBV2 to TRBJ2-1, with TRBD1 matching 8 bases. This CDR3 region has 16 residues. Germline trimming cut 7 bases from V and 1 base from J; bases unmatched to any gene: 9. Germline CDR1 reads SNHLY; CDR2 reads FYNNEI.

This clonotype was detected a few times. The CDR3 here is CASSHGRAYEQYF. The CDR3 DNA sequence: TGTGCCAGCAGCCATGGACGAGCCTACGAGCAGTACTTC. This chain links TRBV3-1 with TRBJ2-7; D ambiguous. With 3 bases removed from V and 2 bases from J, the gap between germline ends came to 8 bases. Per the germline V gene, CDR1 is LGHDT and CDR2 is YNNKEL (reference sequence). This CDR3 has 13 amino acids.

This sequence joins TRBV5-1 and TRBJ2-3, with TRBD1 matching over 12 bases. Germline trimming cut 4 bases from V and 1 base from J; bases unmatched to any gene: 4. Germline-derived CDR1 and CDR2 are SGHRS and YFSETQ. The CDR3 has 16 residues. CDR3 sequence reads: CASSPGQGAGTDTQYF. CDR3 in DNA: TGCGCCAGCAGCCCGGGACAGGGGGCCGGCACAGATACGCAGTATTTT.

V gene TRBV7-9 combines with J gene TRBJ2-2; D gene ambiguous. CDR3 size: 12 residues. Germline V gene data show CDR1 as SEHNR and CDR2 as FQNEAQ (reference sequence). V was cut by 5 bases and J by 7 bases, with 8 bases left in between. Here the CDR3 DNA reads TGTGCCAGCAGCCCCCCTTTCGGGGAGCTGTTTTTT. This sequence encodes CASSPPFGELFF. Looking up the rest from reference TRBV7-9 and TRBJ2-2 gives the full variable domain: DTGVSQNPRHKITKRGQNVTFRCDPISEHNRLYWYRQTLGQGPEFLTYFQNEAQLEKSRLLSDRFSAERPKGSFSTLEIQRTEQGDSAMYLCASSPPFGELFFGEGSRLTVL.

The J gene is TRBJ2-1, the V gene TRBV3-1, with D tentatively TRBD1 or TRBD2 (6 bases each). Germline V gene data show CDR1 as LGHDT and CDR2 as YNNKEL (reference sequence). CDR3 size: 14 residues. The V and J ends lost 5 bases and 7 bases respectively, with 15 bases between them. CDR3 loop: CASSTMGGQNEQFF. The CDR3 coding sequence is TGTGCCAGCAGCACTATGGGGGGCCAGAATGAGCAGTTCTTC.

This clonotype was observed a handful of times. The V and J genes are TRBV6-2 or TRBV6-3 and TRBJ2-2; 9 positions agree with TRBD2. The CDR3 loop spans 15 amino acids. The junction had 10 bases not matched to a gene; V was cut back by 7 bases and J by 7 bases. Looked up from germline, CDR1 is MNHEY and CDR2 is SVGEGT. CDR3 residues: CASTTAGGRFGELFF. In nucleotides, the CDR3 is TGTGCCAGCACCACCGCGGGAGGGCGATTCGGGGAGCTGTTTTTT.

The chain is built from TRBV27 and TRBJ2-5; D gene uncertain. This CDR3 contains 14 residues. Trimming took off 3 bases at V and 5 bases at J, with 13 bases between the two ends. Germline V gene lookup returns CDR1 MNHEY and CDR2 SMNVEV (reference sequence). The CDR3 here is CASSFGFGGETQYF. The CDR3 coding sequence is TGTGCCAGCAGTTTTGGGTTTGGCGGCGAGACCCAGTACTTC.

The chain uses TRBV6-5 and TRBJ2-7; weak D call: TRBD1 (6 bases). This CDR3 is 17 amino acids long. Trimming removed 0 bases from V and 4 bases from J, with 19 bases in between. Germline V lookup: CDR1 MNHEY, CDR2 SVGAGI. DNA for the CDR3: TGTGCCAGCAGTTACTCGGGGGAGAAACAGGGAGAGTACGAGCAGTACTTC. Translation gives CASSYSGEKQGEYEQYF.

This clonotype was counted only a few times. The V gene is TRBV11-2, the J gene TRBJ2-1, with 12 bases matching TRBD2. Germline CDR1 SGHAT, CDR2 FQNNGV. This CDR3 has 16 residues. J gave up 7 bases and V 3 bases, and 7 bases lay outside the gene matches. As DNA, the CDR3 is TGTGCCAGCAGCTTCCGGACTAGCGGGGATGGTAATGAGCAGTTCTTC. Translating gives CASSFRTSGDGNEQFF.

There are many counts of this clonotype. The CDR3 coding sequence is TGCAGTGCTCTCCCGCCGGGACTAGGCACAGATACGCAGTATTTT. Translating gives CSALPPGLGTDTQYF. The V and J genes are TRBV20-1 and TRBJ2-3, with TRBD2 identical over 8 bases. The CDR3 runs 15 residues. Germline trimming cut 5 bases from V and 1 base from J; bases unmatched to any gene: 8. CDR1 is DFQATT, CDR2 SNEGSKA, per germline (reference sequence).

This clonotype was seen many times. CDR3 coding DNA: TGTGCCAGCAGCGTAGCCGGGAACACTGAAGCTTTCTTT. Encoded protein: CASSVAGNTEAFF. This rearrangement joins TRBV9 to TRBJ1-1; no definite D call. Germline V gene lookup returns CDR1 SGDLS and CDR2 YYNGEE. Trimming removed 0 bases from V and 1 base from J, with 4 bases in between. This CDR3 has 13 amino acids.

This clonotype was detected only a few times. The chain is built from TRBV20-1 and TRBJ2-3, with D perhaps TRBD2 (5 bases). Trimming cost V 0 bases and J 5 bases, with 15 bases left between them. CDR1 DFQATT and CDR2 SNEGSKA come from the germline V gene (reference sequence). This CDR3 has 15 residues. The CDR3 coding sequence is TGCAGTGCTAGAGAACCTAGCCCCCGGGTAGATACGCAGTATTTT. It translates to CSAREPSPRVDTQYF.

The sample holds many counts of this clonotype. This rearrangement joins TRBV5-1 to TRBJ2-1; 12 bases align to TRBD2. Germline assignment: CDR1 SGHRS and CDR2 YFSETQ. V was pared by 2 bases and J by 4 bases, with 7 bases of the junction left unmatched. The CDR3 is 17 amino acids. CDR3 bases: TGCGCCAGCAGCTTCACCCCGACTAGCGGGGGTTACAATGAGCAGTTCTTC. This translates into CASSFTPTSGGYNEQFF.

The chain couples TRBV20-1 to TRBJ2-3, with 7 nucleotides matching TRBD2. J lost 9 bases, V lost 1 base, and 7 bases had no gene match. The CDR3 has 13 residues. Germline V gene lookup returns CDR1 DFQATT and CDR2 SNEGSKA (reference sequence). CDR3 bases: TGCAGTGCTAGAGCGAACCGGGACTACACGCAGTATTTT. The encoded protein is CSARANRDYTQYF.

This clonotype was found a few times. V usage is TRBV12-5 and J usage is TRBJ2-2, with D unresolved. CDR3 size: 16 residues. The germline gives CDR1 LGHNT, CDR2 FRNRAP. V was trimmed by 1 base and J by 4 bases, leaving 13 bases between them. The CDR3 coding sequence is TGTGCTAGTGGTTTGGACCCCGGATCGCCCACCGGGGAGCTGTTTTTT. Protein: CASGLDPGSPTGELFF.

In this sample, this clonotype turned up a few times. The CDR3 DNA reads TGTGCCAGCAGCTTAGGTTTTTCCCTCCCCTACGAGCAGTACTTC. The encoded protein is CASSLGFSLPYEQYF. The chain carries TRBV7-9 and TRBJ2-7, with unresolved D. V lost 1 base to trimming and J lost 2 bases, with 12 bases between them. Germline CDR1 reads SEHNR; CDR2 reads FQNEAQ (reference sequence). The CDR3 sequence is 15 residues long.

This clonotype was counted only a few times. This rearrangement joins TRBV7-9 to TRBJ2-7; 9 bases match TRBD1. After removal of 4 bases from V and 5 bases from J, the junction contained 6 bases not matched to a gene. Germline V gene data show CDR1 as SEHNR and CDR2 as FQNEAQ (reference sequence). The CDR3 covers 14 residues. The CDR3 region has the DNA TGTGCCAGCAGCTGGACAGGGGTTTTTGACGAGCAGTACTTC. Its translation: CASSWTGVFDEQYF.

The CDR3 here is CASSTYRGVNTEAFF. CDR3 DNA sequence: TGTGCCAGCAGTACCTACAGGGGGGTGAACACTGAAGCTTTCTTT. The chain recombines TRBV28 with TRBJ1-1; 8 bases fit TRBD1. The CDR3 is made up of 15 amino acids. Trimming took 5 bases from V and 0 from J; bases not matched to a gene: 5. Germline CDR1 and CDR2: MDHEN and SYDVKM.

The chain links TRBV7-2 to TRBJ2-1, with 7 positions matching TRBD2. Germline V gives CDR1 SGHTA, CDR2 FQGNSA. This CDR3 contains 14 residues. Trimming cost V 2 bases and J 7 bases; bases outside gene matches: 5. CDR3 loop: CASSLLSSGNEQFF. The CDR3 DNA reads as TGTGCCAGCAGCTTACTCTCTAGCGGTAATGAGCAGTTCTTC.

The chain uses TRBV5-1 and TRBJ1-1; 7 nucleotides agree with TRBD1. From germline, CDR1 is SGHRS and CDR2 YFSETQ. The junction had 6 bases not matched to a gene; V was cut back by 4 bases and J by 0 bases. The CDR3 covers 15 residues. CDR3 nucleotides: TGCGCCAGCAGCCAGGGGGGAGGGTTGAACACTGAAGCTTTCTTT. This codes for CASSQGGGLNTEAFF.

The chain recombines TRBV20-1 with TRBJ2-5; D is ambiguous. The CDR3 totals 12 residues. Germline assignment: CDR1 DFQATT and CDR2 SNEGSKA (reference sequence). Trimming took off 3 bases at V and 5 bases at J, with 10 bases between the two ends. As DNA, the CDR3 is TGCAGTGCTAGGCCCGACAAGGAGACCCAGTACTTC. Protein product: CSARPDKETQYF.

This clonotype was seen a handful of times. The V call is TRBV5-5, the J call TRBJ2-3, with D perhaps matching TRBD2 (6 bases). Germline CDR1 is SGHKS and CDR2 is YYEKEE (reference sequence). V was cut by 3 bases and J by 8 bases, with 22 bases left in between. This CDR3 has 16 amino acids. CDR3 loop: CASSYWHDGSSGTQYF. The CDR3, as DNA: TGTGCCAGCAGCTACTGGCATGACGGGAGCAGCGGTACGCAGTATTTT.

This clonotype has only a few counts. This chain joins TRBV29-1 and TRBJ2-1; 7 bases agree with TRBD2. The CDR3 is made up of 13 amino acids. The trim removed 5 bases at V and 8 bases at J, leaving 9 bases unmatched. CDR1 SQVTM and CDR2 ANQGSEA come from the germline V gene. The CDR3 DNA follows: TGCAGCGTTTCGGGGGAGGGCCATCATGAGCAGTTCTTC. Translating it yields CSVSGEGHHEQFF.

This clonotype occurred a few times. The chain employs TRBV15 and TRBJ2-1, with TRBD2 matching 14 bases. Losses at the gene ends were 0 bases for V and 7 bases for J; bases not matched to a gene: 2. Per the germline V gene, CDR1 is LNHNV and CDR2 is YYDKDF (reference sequence). The CDR3 totals 16 residues. CDR3 protein: CATSREGTSGSNEQFF. CDR3 nucleotides: TGTGCCACCAGCAGAGAGGGGACTAGCGGGAGTAATGAGCAGTTCTTC.